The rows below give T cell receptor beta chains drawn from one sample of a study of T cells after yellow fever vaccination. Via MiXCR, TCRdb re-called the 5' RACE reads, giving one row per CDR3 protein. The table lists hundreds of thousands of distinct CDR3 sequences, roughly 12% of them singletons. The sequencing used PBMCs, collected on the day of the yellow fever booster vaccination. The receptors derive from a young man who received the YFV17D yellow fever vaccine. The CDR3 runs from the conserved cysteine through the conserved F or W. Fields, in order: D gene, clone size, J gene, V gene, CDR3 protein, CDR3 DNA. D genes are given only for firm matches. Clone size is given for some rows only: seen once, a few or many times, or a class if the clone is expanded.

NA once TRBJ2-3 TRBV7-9 CASGGGTQYF TGTGCCAGCGGGGGAGGTACGCAGTATTTT
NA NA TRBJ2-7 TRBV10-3 CAISGLDGYEQYF TGTGCCATCAGTGGTCTAGATGGCTACGAGCAGTACTTC
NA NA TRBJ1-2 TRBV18 CASSPPSLGHYGYTF TGTGCCAGCTCACCACCCTCTTTGGGACACTATGGCTACACCTTC
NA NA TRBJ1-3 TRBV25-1 CASSDRRASGNTIYF TGTGCCAGCAGTGATCGCAGGGCCTCTGGAAACACCATATATTTT
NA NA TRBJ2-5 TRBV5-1 CASSLEYPGTQYF TGCGCCAGCAGCTTGGAGTATCCGGGGACCCAGTACTTC
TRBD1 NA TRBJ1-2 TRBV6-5 CASSYGQGAGYGYTF TGTGCCAGCAGTTACGGTCAGGGGGCCGGGTATGGCTACACCTTC
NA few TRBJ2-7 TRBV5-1 CASSILTPSSYEQYF TGCGCCAGCAGCATCCTGACACCTTCCTCCTACGAGCAGTACTTC
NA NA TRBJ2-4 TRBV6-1 CAVSGLVENIQYF TGTGCAGTCTCGGGGCTAGTCGAAAACATTCAGTACTTC
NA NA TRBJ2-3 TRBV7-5 CISVPEAYFASGRHTDTQYF NA
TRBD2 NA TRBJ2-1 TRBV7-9 CASSPSGAIYNEQFF TGTGCCAGCAGCCCTAGCGGGGCCATTTACAATGAGCAGTTCTTC
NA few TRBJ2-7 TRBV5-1 CASSRGSSHEQYF TGCGCCAGCAGCCGAGGGAGCTCCCACGAGCAGTACTTC
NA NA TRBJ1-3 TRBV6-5 CASSYGSTGGGNTIYF TGTGCCAGCAGTTACGGTTCTACAGGCGGTGGAAACACCATATATTTT
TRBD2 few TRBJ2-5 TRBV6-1 CASRRSGRSEETQYF TGTGCCAGCAGGCGTAGCGGGAGATCCGAAGAGACCCAGTACTTC
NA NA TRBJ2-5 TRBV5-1 CASSRDAAQETQYF TGCGCCAGCAGTCGGGACGCCGCCCAAGAGACCCAGTACTTC
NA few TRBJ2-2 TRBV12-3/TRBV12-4 CASSLGLKAELFF TGTGCCAGCAGTTTGGGCCTAAAGGCAGAGCTGTTTTTT
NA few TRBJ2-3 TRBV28 CASSQTLRGTQYF TGTGCCAGCAGCCAAACCCTCAGGGGTACGCAGTATTTT
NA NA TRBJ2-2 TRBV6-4 CASRRAPTGELFF TGTGCCAGCAGAAGGGCCCCCACCGGGGAGCTGTTTTTT
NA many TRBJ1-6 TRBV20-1 CSALRQPGVLSPLHF TGCAGTGCACTTCGACAGCCTGGGGTACTTTCACCCCTCCACTTT
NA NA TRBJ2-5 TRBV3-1 CASSPKPGTQYF TGTGCCAGCAGCCCCAAACCCGGGACCCAGTACTTC
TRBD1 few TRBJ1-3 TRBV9 CASSDSRTDRAIYF TGTGCCAGCAGTGATAGCCGGACAGACAGGGCCATATATTTT
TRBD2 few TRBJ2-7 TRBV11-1 CASSPRGVSGSGRLYEQYF TGTGCCAGCAGCCCAAGGGGGGTTAGCGGGAGCGGGAGATTATACGAGCAGTACTTC
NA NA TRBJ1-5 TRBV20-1 CSARSRGSNQPQHF TGCAGTGCTAGAAGCAGGGGTAGCAATCAGCCCCAGCATTTT
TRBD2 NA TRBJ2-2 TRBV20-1 CSARGQRGTGELFF TGCAGTGCTAGAGGACAGCGGGGCACCGGGGAGCTGTTTTTT
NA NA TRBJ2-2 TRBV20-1 CSARDIMTGELFF TGCAGTGCTAGAGATATCATGACCGGGGAGCTGTTTTTT
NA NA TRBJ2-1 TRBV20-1 CSAREVPEQFF TGCAGTGCTAGAGAAGTACCTGAGCAGTTCTTC
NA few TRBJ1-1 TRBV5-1 CASSLAMSGANTEAFF TGCGCCAGCAGCTTGGCCATGTCAGGGGCTAACACTGAAGCTTTCTTT
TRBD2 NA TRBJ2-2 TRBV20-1 CSASSGRPATGELFF TGCAGTGCTTCTAGCGGGAGGCCGGCCACCGGGGAGCTGTTTTTT